These 2 T cell receptor beta chains were sequenced from one sample in a study of radiotherapy plus CTLA-4 blockade in lung cancer. Here immunoSEQ multiplex PCR was the method, and the copy in TCRdb shows in-frame clones only, minus some. The repertoire holds 55,000 to 80,000 clones, with roughly 80% as singletons. The source material was peripheral blood, sampled from a patient treated with radiotherapy plus ipilimumab. The receptors here all came from a human donor with non-small cell lung cancer who had a complete response to radiotherapy plus ipilimumab.

The V gene is TRBV7-2, the J gene TRBJ2-1; D possibly corresponds to TRBD2 (6 bases). V was pared by 2 bases and J by 4 bases, with 12 bases between. This CDR3 region has 15 residues. Germline V gene lookup returns CDR1 SGHTA and CDR2 FQGNSA. CDR3 region: CASSLKAGLYNEQFF. The CDR3, as DNA: TGTGCCAGCAGCTTAAAAGCGGGCCTTTACAATGAGCAGTTCTTC. Supplemented by reference TRBV7-2 and TRBJ2-1, the full variable domain reads GAGVSQSPSNKVTEKGKDVELRCDPISGHTALYWYRQSLGQGLEFLIYFQGNSAPDKSGLPSDRFSAERTGGSVSTLTIQRTQQEDSAVYLCASSLKAGLYNEQFFGPGTRLTVL.

CDR3 in DNA: TGTGCCTGGAGTAAGGGACAGGGGATCTTTAGAACTGGAAACACCATATATTTT. Protein product: CAWSKGQGIFRTGNTIYF. The chain uses TRBV30 and TRBJ1-3; 10 nucleotides align to TRBD1. With V trimmed by 2 bases and J by 2 bases, 12 bases remained unmatched. Germline V CDR1 and CDR2: GTSNPN, SVGIG (reference sequence). The CDR3 extends over 18 amino acids.